The present TCR beta chain was sequenced within a study of cytomegalovirus exposure and HLA in healthy donors. On the study more broadly: Membership in the Caucasian-associated ancestry cluster was found for 81% of nearly 400 genotyped donors. Broader study findings: The authors assumed roughly uniform sequencing depth across donors for presence/absence analyses.

This CDR3 spans 12 amino acids. Germline loops: CDR1 LNHDA, CDR2 SQIVND (reference sequence). The V end lost 9 bases, the J end lost 4 bases, and 12 bases lay between the germline ends. As regards this clone: What it binds is not known.

A multiplex PCR was run with 60 Vbeta primers and 13 Jbeta primers. TCRdb keeps only in-frame clones here, not all; method: immunoSEQ multiplex PCR. The sample contains about 120,000 clones, approximately 76% of which appear only once. The sequence was collected from a man in his sixties in good health and CMV-seropositive. This sequence joins TRBV19 and TRBJ1-2; weak D call: TRBD1 (6 bases). Sequences were obtained from PBMCs. In nucleotides, the CDR3 is TGTGCCAGGACGGACAGCTTCTATGGCTACACCTTC. Amino acid sequence: CARTDSFYGYTF.